This T cell receptor beta chain was sequenced during a study of cytomegalovirus exposure and HLA in healthy donors. Regarding the study as a whole: Follow-up analysis later connected one missense variant in DCLRE1C with trimming of TCR beta V- and J-genes.

The primer mix had 60 Vbeta and 13 Jbeta primers. Original processing notes: In a later analysis, some 80 million unique TCR beta chains included roughly 11 million shared by two or more donors. Assay: immunoSEQ multiplex PCR; the TCRdb copy retains only in-frame clones and omits some. The V and J calls and clone size come from that table; D and trimming were worked out from the DNA. The sample records more than 90,000 clones, under 85% being singletons. Germline lookup yields CDR1 SGHNT and CDR2 YYREEE (reference sequence). This CDR3 region has 15 residues. The ends lost 4 bases at V and 4 bases at J; junction bases unmatched: 3. To note about this clone: Antigen specificity is unknown.

The chain is built from TRBV5-4 and TRBJ2-1; 12 bases are a match to TRBD2. The sequence was obtained from a middle-aged man in good health and CMV-seronegative. The sequenced material came from PBMCs. This CDR3 reads CASSSLAGGYNEQFF. Written as DNA, the CDR3 is TGTGCCAGCAGCAGCCTAGCGGGGGGGTACAATGAGCAGTTCTTC. Full variable domain (rest looked up from reference TRBV5-4 and TRBJ2-1): ETGVTQSPTHLIKTRGQQVTLRCSSQSGHNTVSWYQQALGQGPQFIFQYYREEENGRGNFPPRFSGLQFPNYSSELNVNALELDDSALYLCASSSLAGGYNEQFFGPGTRLTVL.